This TCR beta chain was obtained from a study of blood T cell repertoires in COVID-19. V lost 4 bases and J lost 7, with 11 bases in between. The CDR3 sequence is 14 residues long. Germline lookup yields CDR1 MNHEY and CDR2 SVGAGI. Original processing methods: Amplified reference gene primers provided the basis for estimating nucleated cell counts. Some clones are missing from TCRdb's copy, which holds only in-frame ones; the method was immunoSEQ multiplex PCR. V, J and clone size are those of that table, while D and trimming were read from the DNA. Of under 250,000 clones in the sample, nearly 90% were seen once. Cohort placement rested on clinical history that participants reported themselves. Symptom resolution, clearance, or two negative PCRs marked donors in Cohort 3 as recovered.

This sequence originates from a man younger than 45 who had recovered from COVID-19. Sequenced material: PBMCs or T cells enriched from blood (not recorded which). The chain links TRBV6-5 to TRBJ1-6; possibly TRBD1 for D (5 bases). Written as DNA, the CDR3 is TGTGCCAGCAGTTCCGGACGGGGGAATTCACCCCTCCACTTT. This encodes CASSSGRGNSPLHF.